These 20 T cell receptor beta chains were all obtained from the same sample, sequenced in a study of vaccination and CD4 T cells after COVID-19. TCRdb used MiXCR to reprocess the PCR reads, holding one entry per CDR3 protein. Of 25,000 to 30,000 distinct CDR3 sequences listed, 45% to 60% are singletons. Time point defined: late sampling 161 to 241 days after vaccination in a few convalescent patients. Sequenced material: CD4+ T cells from blood, taken about 7 months after SARS-CoV-2 vaccination. Receptors originate from a human donor who had recovered from COVID-19.

This chain connects TRBV19 to TRBJ2-3, with TRBD2 matching 8 bases. Germline values: CDR1 LNHDA, CDR2 SQIVND (reference sequence). The CDR3 length is 15 residues. The junction had 3 bases not matched to a gene; V was cut back by 3 bases and J by 1 base. The CDR3 region has the DNA TGTGCCAGTAGTATGACCGGGAGGGGCACAGATACGCAGTATTTT. Translation gives CASSMTGRGTDTQYF.

This clonotype was seen a handful of times. The junction does not match germline at one end; this may be a read error. The chain joins TRBV4-1 to TRBJ1-1; D is perhaps TRBD1 (5 bases). This CDR3 contains 15 residues. CDR1 is MGHRA and CDR2 is YSYEKL in the germline V gene. Written as DNA, the CDR3 is TGCGCCAGTAGCCAAGGATCGGGGGTGAGGACTGAAGCTTTCTTT. Its protein is CASSQGSGVRTEAFF.

The gene calls are TRBV27 and TRBJ2-7, with D unresolved. The CDR3 runs 10 residues. V was pared by 1 base and J by 5 bases, with 0 bases between. Germline V gene data show CDR1 as MNHEY and CDR2 as SMNVEV (reference sequence). CDR3 DNA: TGTGCCAGCAGTTTATACGAGCAGTACTTC. Its translation is CASSLYEQYF.

A few counts support this clonotype. CDR3 amino acids: CASSLTGAGYTF. DNA for the CDR3: TGTGCCAGCAGCCTTACAGGGGCTGGCTACACCTTC. The chain is built from TRBV7-9 and TRBJ1-2; 7 bases are shared with TRBD1. This CDR3 is built from 12 residues. V gave up 5 bases and J gave up 7 bases; unmatched junction bases: 4. In germline, CDR1 is SEHNR, CDR2 FQNEAQ (reference sequence).

This clonotype was seen more than once but under ten times. This chain joins TRBV7-9 and TRBJ2-7; tentative D call: TRBD1 (6 bases). The CDR3 loop spans 13 amino acids. Germline CDR1 and CDR2: SEHNR and FQNEAQ (reference sequence). Between the trimmed V and J ends, which lost 8 bases and 1 base, there was a span of 12 bases. The CDR3 DNA reads as TGTGCCAGCCGGGTAGGACAGTCCTACGAGCAGTACTTC. This translates into CASRVGQSYEQYF.

This clonotype was seen a few times. This chain connects TRBV20-1 to TRBJ1-1; D gene unclear. The CDR3 has 13 residues. Germline V gene sequence: CDR1 DFQATT, CDR2 SNEGSKA (reference sequence). V was pared by 7 bases and J by 2 bases, with 14 bases between. CDR3: CSVAGGGNTEAFF. In DNA, the CDR3 is TGCAGTGTTGCTGGCGGTGGAAACACTGAAGCTTTCTTT.

This clonotype occurred once. The rearrangement joins TRBV20-1 to TRBJ2-6; tentative D call: TRBD1 (5 bases). Trimming removed 2 bases from V and 1 base from J, with 9 bases in between. CDR1 is DFQATT and CDR2 is SNEGSKA in the germline V gene (reference sequence). The CDR3 is made up of 15 amino acids. The CDR3 sequence is CSARIQVSGANVLTF. In DNA, the CDR3 is TGCAGTGCTAGAATACAGGTATCTGGGGCCAACGTCCTGACTTTC.

This clonotype occurred a few times. The chain employs TRBV20-1 and TRBJ1-2; D unresolved. In germline, CDR1 is DFQATT, CDR2 SNEGSKA (reference sequence). V gave up 6 bases and J gave up 6 bases, with 8 bases separating them. The CDR3 runs 10 residues. The CDR3 is CSAFSDGYTF. Here the CDR3 DNA reads TGCAGTGCATTCAGCGATGGCTACACCTTC.

The rearrangement links TRBV20-1 to TRBJ2-2; no clear D gene. V shed 3 bases and J shed 1 base, with 12 bases lying between them. Per germline, CDR1 DFQATT and CDR2 SNEGSKA (reference sequence). The CDR3 is 15 amino acids. Here the CDR3 DNA reads TGCAGTGCTAGGCCCACAGTTAGGAACACCGGGGAGCTGTTTTTT. Its protein product is CSARPTVRNTGELFF.

The chain recombines TRBV20-1 with TRBJ2-7, with a possible D match to TRBD1 (5 bases). The CDR3 contains 12 residues. Looked up from germline, CDR1 is DFQATT and CDR2 is SNEGSKA (reference sequence). Trimming took off 6 bases at V and 6 bases at J, with 15 bases between the two ends. The chain's CDR3 is CSAQLWGREQYF. The CDR3 coding sequence is TGCAGTGCCCAGCTCTGGGGCCGCGAGCAGTACTTC.

This clonotype was observed a few times. The chain couples TRBV20-1 to TRBJ2-4; TRBD2 aligns across 13 bases. This CDR3 is 15 amino acids long. Trimming at V came to 0 bases and at J to 8 bases, leaving 4 bases not matched to a gene. Germline-derived CDR1 and CDR2 are DFQATT and SNEGSKA (reference sequence). The DNA of the CDR3 is TGCAGTGCTAGAGATGTGGGACTAGCGGGACACATTCAGTACTTC. Translating it yields CSARDVGLAGHIQYF.

A remark on this clonotype: The DNA is omitted, as the CDR3 cannot be located on it reliably, and the CDR3 follows TCRdb's listing. V gene TRBV19 combines with J gene TRBJ1-1; TRBD1 was called by the table and not checked on the DNA. The germline CDR1 and CDR2 sequences are LNHDA and SQIVND (reference sequence). The CDR3 is 23 amino acids in total, end residues counted. The CDR3: CARGRISYEQYFGPGRPNTEAFF.

As for this clonotype: One end of the junction varies from germline; a read error may be responsible. The genes are TRBV10-3 and TRBJ2-1; no definite D call. Germline CDR1 is ENHRY and CDR2 is SYGVKD. The CDR3 runs 12 residues. The CDR3 protein is CASSEGLGHQFF. The CDR3 DNA reads TGTGCCAGCAGTGAAGGGCTCGGTCATCAGTTCTTC.

This clonotype occurred a few times. The rearrangement joins TRBV6-5 to TRBJ2-5; the match to TRBD2 covers 12 bases. Germline V lookup: CDR1 MNHEY, CDR2 SVGAGI. The V and J ends lost 0 bases and 5 bases, in that order; junction bases with no gene match: 7. The CDR3 extends over 17 amino acids. Here the CDR3 DNA reads TGTGCCAGCAGTTACTCGGCTAGCGGGAGGGCTGGCGAGACCCAGTACTTC. This gives the protein CASSYSASGRAGETQYF.

The V gene is TRBV24-1, the J gene TRBJ2-1; D might be TRBD1 or TRBD2, each matching 5 bases. Trimming cost V 9 bases and J 6 bases, with 26 bases left between them. The V gene's germline CDR1 is KGHDR and CDR2 SFDVKD. The CDR3 is 17 amino acids. The CDR3 region is CATQNVPGRQDSNEQFF. CDR3 coding DNA: TGTGCCACCCAGAACGTGCCGGGGCGGCAGGACTCCAATGAGCAGTTCTTC.

This clonotype occurred once. The gene calls are TRBV5-1 and TRBJ2-5; possibly TRBD2 for D (6 bases). Germline values: CDR1 SGHRS, CDR2 YFSETQ. The CDR3 has 15 residues. The V end was cut by 3 bases, the J end by 5 bases, with 17 bases between. The CDR3 DNA reads as TGCGCCAGCAGCTACGAGGGGACTCGGGAGGAGACCCAGTACTTC. This encodes CASSYEGTREETQYF.

The chain joins TRBV7-2 to TRBJ2-3; D is tentatively TRBD1 or TRBD2 (6 bases each). Germline V gives CDR1 SGHTA, CDR2 FQGNSA. Between the trimmed V and J ends, which lost 5 bases and 6 bases, there was a span of 21 bases. The CDR3 has 16 amino acids. CDR3 in amino acids: CASSRTSGGGWDTQYF. CDR3 DNA: TGTGCCAGCAGCCGTACGAGCGGAGGGGGGTGGGATACGCAGTATTTT.

In this sample, this clonotype turned up a few times. This chain links TRBV6-1 with TRBJ2-3, with D possibly matching TRBD2 (5 bases). Germline CDR1 MNHNS, CDR2 SASEGT. V shed 8 bases and J shed 0 bases, with 12 bases lying between them. CDR3 size: 14 residues. CDR3 in DNA: TGTGCCAGCTCTACGGGGTTAAGCACAGATACGCAGTATTTT. Protein: CASSTGLSTDTQYF.

This chain links TRBV7-2 with TRBJ2-7; TRBD2 matches 9 bases. The germline V gene has CDR1 SGHTA and CDR2 FQGNSA. V lost 4 bases, J lost 1 base, and 5 bases stayed unmatched. The CDR3 is 15 residues long. DNA of the CDR3: TGTGCCAGCAGCTCACCTAGCGGGACTTCCTACGAGCAGTACTTC. This gives the protein CASSSPSGTSYEQYF.

This clonotype occurred a few times. The V call is TRBV20-1, the J call TRBJ2-1; 9 nucleotides match TRBD2. Trimming at V came to 6 bases and at J to 9 bases, leaving 15 bases not matched to a gene. This CDR3 spans 15 amino acids. CDR1 and CDR2 from the germline V gene are DFQATT and SNEGSKA (reference sequence). CDR3: CSASGLASGNVEQFF. Here the CDR3 DNA reads TGCAGTGCCTCCGGTTTGGCTAGCGGGAACGTTGAGCAGTTCTTC.